What follows is one TCR beta chain and its context. In the source study's methods: How many nucleated cells were present was estimated from reference gene primer amplification. Clones were read by immunoSEQ multiplex PCR, and TCRdb kept only the in-frame ones, dropping some. D and trimming were read from the DNA, whereas the V and J calls and clone size are those reported in that table. Altogether about 150,000 clones are present, about nine tenths being singletons, with the ten largest covering about 1.5%. Germline loops: CDR1 MNHEY, CDR2 SMNVEV (reference sequence). The CDR3 extends over 14 amino acids. Between the trimmed V and J ends, which lost 4 bases and 2 bases, there was a span of 11 bases. The entry originates in a study of blood T cell repertoires in COVID-19. The overall study: T cells, B-cell-depleted T cells, or PBMCs provided the cDNA or gDNA that served as material.

The TCR was taken from a human donor in a cohort sampled during active COVID-19. The sequenced sample was peripheral blood. V gene TRBV27 combines with J gene TRBJ1-2; D may be TRBD1 (5 bases). CDR3 sequence: CASSSRVFNYGYTF. As DNA, the CDR3 is TGTGCCAGCAGTTCCAGGGTCTTCAACTATGGCTACACCTTC.